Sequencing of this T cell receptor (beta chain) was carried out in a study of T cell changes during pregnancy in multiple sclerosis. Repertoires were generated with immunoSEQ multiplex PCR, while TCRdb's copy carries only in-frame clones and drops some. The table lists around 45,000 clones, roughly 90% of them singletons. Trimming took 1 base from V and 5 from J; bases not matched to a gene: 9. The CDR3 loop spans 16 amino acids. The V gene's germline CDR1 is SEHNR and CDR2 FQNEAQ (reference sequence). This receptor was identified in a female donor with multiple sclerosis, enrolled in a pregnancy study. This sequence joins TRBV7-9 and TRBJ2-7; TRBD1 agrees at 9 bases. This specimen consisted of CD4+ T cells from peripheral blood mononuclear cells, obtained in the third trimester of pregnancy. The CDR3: CASSLEGQGAWDEQYF. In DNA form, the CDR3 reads TGTGCCAGCAGCTTAGAGGGACAGGGAGCATGGGACGAGCAGTACTTC.